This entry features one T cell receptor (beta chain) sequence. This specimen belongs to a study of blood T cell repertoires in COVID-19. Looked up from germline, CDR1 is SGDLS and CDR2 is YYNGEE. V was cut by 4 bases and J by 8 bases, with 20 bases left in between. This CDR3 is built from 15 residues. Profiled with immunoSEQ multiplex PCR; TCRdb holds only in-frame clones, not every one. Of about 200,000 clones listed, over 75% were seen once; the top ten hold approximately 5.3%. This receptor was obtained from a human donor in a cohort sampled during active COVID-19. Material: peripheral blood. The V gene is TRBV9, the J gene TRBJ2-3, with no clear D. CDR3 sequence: CASSLSTDSVTTQYF. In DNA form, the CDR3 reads TGTGCCAGCAGCCTAAGCACCGATAGTGTCACTACGCAGTATTTT.